Here is one TCR beta chain with its context. This clone appeared a single time. The antigen it binds to is not known. No qualities accompany the bases; no much larger clone lies one base away. Receptor libraries were prepared by the immunoSEQ multiplex PCR assay. For most patients, high-throughput TCR-beta CDR3 sequencing of genomic DNA was performed by Adaptive Biotechnologies. In the original analysis: TCR sequencing data for approximately 19 patients were retrieved from Adaptive's ImmunoSEQ software; a few other patients were processed with MiXCR and VDJtools. CDR3 nucleotide sequences shared by donor and recipient were removed because the origin of these sequences could not be assigned. To count as alloreactive, a clone needed at least 2-fold expansion over unstimulated cells and a minimum CFSE-low frequency of 0.002% (template counts) or 0.001% (read counts). Mappable clones were those detected in sequenced pre-transplant spleen, lymph node, or MLR CFSE-low populations of the donor or recipient. Cumulative frequency of alloreactive clones was calculated as a percentage of all sequences weighted by copy number. As stored in TCRdb, this immuneACCESS dataset retains in-frame rearrangements with V and J assigned. A fraction of the clones does not appear; measured against another copy, unresolved V genes explain less than half of the discrepancy, and the remainder lacks a known reason. The V and J calls and the clone size are those of that table, but D and trimming were determined from the DNA. The sample table shows roughly 56,000 clones, and roughly 89% are seen once. The biggest ten clones account for roughly 2.7% of the sample.

The entry originates in a study of graft-versus-host responses after intestinal transplantation (dated by TCRdb to 2020 to 2022). For context, the study as a whole: Multivisceral, liver-intestinal, or isolated intestinal transplants were received by the recipients. All recipients received anti-thymocyte globulin induction followed by maintenance tacrolimus and steroids for approximately 3 years. Graft-versus-host and host-versus-graft alloreactive T cell clones were tracked in the graft, circulation and bone marrow after intestinal transplantation using bulk TCR-beta CDR3 sequencing. To identify alloreactive clones, pre-transplant mixed lymphocyte reaction products were sequenced and then compared with unstimulated pre-transplant donor and recipient T cells. Of the roughly 25 intestinal transplant recipients enrolled in the cohort, one of whom was a retransplant, 3 patients without pretransplant specimens were excluded. A peak of at least 4% donor T cells among recipient peripheral blood mononuclear cells was the definition used for donor T cell macrochimerism. Instead of going to the commercial service, samples from a few later patients were sequenced in-house on an Illumina MiSeq and processed with MiXCR. Beyond this particular receptor, the publication reports: Peak levels of circulating GvH clones were associated with declines in HvG clones early after transplant. GvH clones were detected in recipient bone marrow, and some of these GvH clones were observed earlier in ileal mucosa or blood, consistent with an intestinal mucosal origin. In the allografts of patients with donor T cell macrochimerism, GvH to HvG T cell clonal ratios were high. The relatively low number and heterogeneity of intestinal transplant patients limited the conclusions.

Blood samples were collected up to 4 times in the first month after transplant and then at least monthly when available. Between the V and J ends, shortened by 0 bases and 0 bases respectively, the junction contains 5 bases. CDR1 and CDR2, per the germline V gene, are MGHRA and YSYEKL. From the cysteine up to the phenylalanine, the CDR3 has a length of 14 residues. Just the 42-base CDR3 DNA is kept, in frame starting at base 1. The TCR was taken from a human patient who received an intestinal transplant, so some T cells may come from the graft donor. The sample consisted of PBMCs, taken 118 days after intestinal transplantation. The chain employs TRBV4-1 and TRBJ1-2; too little of a D gene remains to name it. The DNA is as follows: TGCGCCAGCAGCCAAGAACCGGCTAACTATGGCTACACCTTC. Its amino acids are CASSQEPANYGYTF.